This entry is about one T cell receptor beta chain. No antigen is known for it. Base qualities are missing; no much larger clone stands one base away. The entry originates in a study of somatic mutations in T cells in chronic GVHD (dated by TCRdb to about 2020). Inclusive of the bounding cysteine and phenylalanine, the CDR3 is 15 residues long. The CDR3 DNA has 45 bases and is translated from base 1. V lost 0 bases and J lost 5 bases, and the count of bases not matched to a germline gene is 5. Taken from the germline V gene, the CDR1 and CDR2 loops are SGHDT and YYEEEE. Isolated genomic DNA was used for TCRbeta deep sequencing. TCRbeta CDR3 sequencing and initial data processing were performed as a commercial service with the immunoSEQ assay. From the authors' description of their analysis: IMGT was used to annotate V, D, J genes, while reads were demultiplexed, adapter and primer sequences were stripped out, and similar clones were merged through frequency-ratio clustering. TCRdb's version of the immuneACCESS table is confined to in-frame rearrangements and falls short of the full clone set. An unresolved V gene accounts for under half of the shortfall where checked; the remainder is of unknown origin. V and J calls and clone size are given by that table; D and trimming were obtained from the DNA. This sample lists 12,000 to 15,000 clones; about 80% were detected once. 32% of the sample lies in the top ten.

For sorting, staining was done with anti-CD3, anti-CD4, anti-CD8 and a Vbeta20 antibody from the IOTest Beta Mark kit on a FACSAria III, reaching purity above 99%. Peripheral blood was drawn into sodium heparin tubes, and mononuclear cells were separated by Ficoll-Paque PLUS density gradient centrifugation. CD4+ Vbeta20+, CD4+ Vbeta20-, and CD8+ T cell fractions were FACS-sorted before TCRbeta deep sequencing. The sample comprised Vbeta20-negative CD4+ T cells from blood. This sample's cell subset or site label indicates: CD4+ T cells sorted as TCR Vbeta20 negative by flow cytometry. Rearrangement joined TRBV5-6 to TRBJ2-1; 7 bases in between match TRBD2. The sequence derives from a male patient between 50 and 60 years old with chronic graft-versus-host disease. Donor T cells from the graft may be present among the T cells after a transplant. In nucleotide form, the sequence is TGTGCCAGCAGCTTGGCTAGCGGAGACCACAATGAGCAGTTCTTC. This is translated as CASSLASGDHNEQFF.